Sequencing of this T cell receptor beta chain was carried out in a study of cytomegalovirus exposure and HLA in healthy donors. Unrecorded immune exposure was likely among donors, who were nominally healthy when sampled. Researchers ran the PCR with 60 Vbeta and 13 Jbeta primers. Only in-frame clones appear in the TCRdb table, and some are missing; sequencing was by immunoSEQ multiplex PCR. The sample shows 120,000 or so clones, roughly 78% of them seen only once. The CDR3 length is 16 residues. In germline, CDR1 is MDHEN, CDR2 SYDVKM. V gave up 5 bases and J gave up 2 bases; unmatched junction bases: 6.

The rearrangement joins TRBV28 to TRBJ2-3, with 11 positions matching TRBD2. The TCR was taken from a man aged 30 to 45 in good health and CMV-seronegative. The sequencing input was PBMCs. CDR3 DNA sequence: TGTGCCAGCAGTCCCCGACTAGCGGGACCCACAGATACGCAGTATTTT. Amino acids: CASSPRLAGPTDTQYF.